Listed here is a single TCR beta chain. The table lists this clonotype with many counts. No antigen is known for it. Per-base quality was not reported, and no clone a single base away is much larger than it. Reading the germline V gene gives CDR1 SQVTM and CDR2 ANQGSEA. The CDR3, from cysteine to phenylalanine, totals 13 residues. Of the read, only the CDR3 DNA is kept; its 39 bases are in frame from base 1. The trim is 4 bases for V and 7 bases for J, with a gap of 16 bases between the germline ends. These data originate in a study of spatial heterogeneity in lung cancer (dated 2019 in TCRdb). Looking at the study overall: Beta-chain transcripts were consistently detected in greater numbers than alpha-chain transcripts, which likely reflected higher beta-chain transcript abundance. In the raw uncorrected reads, each unique combination of TCR and UMI appeared on average more than ten times. In non-small cell lung cancer, the study made a quantitative comparison of TCR alpha and beta repertoires among multiple tumor regions, matched nontumor lung and blood. Nonsynonymous mutation counts, determined by whole-exome sequencing of tumor tissue, were related to features of the TCR repertoire. At surgery, hundreds of tumor regions, around 65 matched nontumor lung samples and 56 PBMC samples were TCR-sequenced for both alpha and beta chains. Study-level results and caveats: Additional single-cell paired TCR alpha and beta sequencing was considered necessary to confirm, at a functional level, the hypothesis that regional TCRs recognize regional mutations. Ubiquitous expanded tumor TCRs were found in blood more often at tumor resection than at routine follow-up.

Receptor libraries were prepared by 5' RACE. Sequencing instrument: NextSeq 500. The TCR library protocol attached a unique molecular identifier to each TCR cDNA molecule to allow correction of PCR and sequencing errors. As for how the authors treated the data: Decombinator tools were used for TCR identification, UMI-based error correction and CDR3 extraction. TCRs above a frequency of 2 per 1,000, corresponding to the top 1% of the tumor frequency distribution, were defined as expanded. Rényi diversity was computed with the R vegan package after subsampling each repertoire 100 times to 5,000 TCRs. CDR3 similarity networks were built from amino acid triplet string-kernel similarity, connecting CDR3s with pairwise similarity above 0.82. TCRdb reprocessed the public reads (quality trimming at Q25 with fastp, clone calling with MiXCR) and kept in-frame beta chains. Under each unique CDR3 protein, matching rows form one entry showing the most common genes and DNA. The V and J calls reflect TCRdb's pipeline rather than the authors' work. The sample contains about 22,000 distinct CDR3 sequences, less than 6% of them found a single time. The ten biggest clones cover 30% to 35% of the sample.

The time point label, as the study defines it: sample taken at primary tumor resection. Samples were obtained from approximately 76 patients with early-stage, untreated non-small cell lung cancer from the lung TRACERx cohort. TCR sequencing used whole RNA extracted from tumor and nontumor lung tissue, or from cryopreserved PBMC samples, without cell sorting. Only patients for whom sufficient RNA was available from at least two tumor regions were selected for TCR sequencing. This clonotype was sampled from a male donor with early-stage non-small cell lung cancer. The rearranged chain carries TRBV29-1 and TRBJ1-2, and perhaps TRBD1 as D gene, on 5 matching bases. The source material was PBMCs, sampled at surgery. The CDR3 loop reads CSVATGQGSGYTF. The DNA is TGCAGCGTTGCCACCGGGCAGGGTAGTGGCTACACCTTC.